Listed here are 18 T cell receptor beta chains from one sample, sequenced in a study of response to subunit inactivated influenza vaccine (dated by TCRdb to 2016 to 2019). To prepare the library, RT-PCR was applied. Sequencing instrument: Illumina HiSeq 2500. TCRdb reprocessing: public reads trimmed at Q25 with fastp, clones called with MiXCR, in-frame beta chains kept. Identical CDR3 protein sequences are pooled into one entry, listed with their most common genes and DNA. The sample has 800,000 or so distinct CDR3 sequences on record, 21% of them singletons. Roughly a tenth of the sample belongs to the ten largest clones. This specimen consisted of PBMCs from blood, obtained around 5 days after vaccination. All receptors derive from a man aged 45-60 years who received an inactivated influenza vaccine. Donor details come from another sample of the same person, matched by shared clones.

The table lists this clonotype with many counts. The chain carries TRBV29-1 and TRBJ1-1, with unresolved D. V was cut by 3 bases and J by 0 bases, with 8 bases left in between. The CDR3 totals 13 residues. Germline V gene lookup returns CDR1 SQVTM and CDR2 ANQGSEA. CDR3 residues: CSVEPGLNTEAFF. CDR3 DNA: TGCAGCGTTGAGCCGGGTTTGAACACTGAAGCTTTCTTT.

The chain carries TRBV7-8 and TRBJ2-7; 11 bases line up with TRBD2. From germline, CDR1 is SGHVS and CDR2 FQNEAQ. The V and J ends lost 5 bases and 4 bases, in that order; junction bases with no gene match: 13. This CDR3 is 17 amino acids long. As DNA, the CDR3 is TGTGCCAGCAGCCCTTCGAACCCTAGCGGGAGGTTGTACGAGCAGTACTTC. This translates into CASSPSNPSGRLYEQYF.

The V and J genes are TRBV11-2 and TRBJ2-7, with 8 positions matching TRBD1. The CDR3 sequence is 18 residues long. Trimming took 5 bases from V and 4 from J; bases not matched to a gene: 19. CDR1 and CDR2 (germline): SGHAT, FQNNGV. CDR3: CASSRVSGQGFSRYEQYF. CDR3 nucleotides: TGTGCCAGCAGCCGAGTTTCTGGACAGGGTTTTTCCCGGTACGAGCAGTACTTC.

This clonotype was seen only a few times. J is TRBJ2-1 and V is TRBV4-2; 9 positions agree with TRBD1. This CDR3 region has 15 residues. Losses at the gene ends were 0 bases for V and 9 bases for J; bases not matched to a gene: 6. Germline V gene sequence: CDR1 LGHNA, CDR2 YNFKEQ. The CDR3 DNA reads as TGTGCCAGCAGCCAAGAGGGACAGGGTAGAGGTGAGCAGTTCTTC. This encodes CASSQEGQGRGEQFF.

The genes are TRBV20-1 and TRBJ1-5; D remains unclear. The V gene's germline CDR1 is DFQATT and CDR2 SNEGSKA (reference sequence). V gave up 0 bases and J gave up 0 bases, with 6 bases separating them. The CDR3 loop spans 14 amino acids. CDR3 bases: TGCAGTGCTAGAGACGGGGTTAGCAATCAGCCCCAGCATTTT. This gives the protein CSARDGVSNQPQHF.

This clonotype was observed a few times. The CDR3 nucleotides are TGTGCCAGCTCACCTACCGGGACCGGGACATATACCTACGAGCAGTACTTC. It specifies CASSPTGTGTYTYEQYF. The chain is built from TRBV18 and TRBJ2-7; tentative D call: TRBD1 (6 bases). Germline values: CDR1 KGHSH, CDR2 LQKENI. The CDR3 contains 17 residues. V lost 3 bases and J 2 bases, leaving 20 bases between the germline ends.

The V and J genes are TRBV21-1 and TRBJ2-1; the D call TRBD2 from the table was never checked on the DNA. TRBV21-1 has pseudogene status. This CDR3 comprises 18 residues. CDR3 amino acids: CASSKGGASGRSYNEQFF. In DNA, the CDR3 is TGTGCCAGCAGCAAAGGGGGGGCTAGCGGGAGGAGCTACAATGAGCAGTTCTTC.

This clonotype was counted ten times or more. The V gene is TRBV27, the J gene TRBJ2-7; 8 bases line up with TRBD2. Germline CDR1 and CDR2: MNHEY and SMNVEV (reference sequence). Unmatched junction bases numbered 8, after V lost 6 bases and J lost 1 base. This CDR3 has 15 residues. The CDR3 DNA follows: TGTGCCAGCAGCTGGGGGCGGGGGGCTTCCTACGAGCAGTACTTC. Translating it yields CASSWGRGASYEQYF.

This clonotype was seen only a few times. This chain's CDR3 is CASSFGTGISNQPQHF. The CDR3 DNA reads as TGTGCCAGCAGTTTTGGGACAGGGATTAGCAATCAGCCCCAGCATTTT. V and J are TRBV12-3 or TRBV12-4 and TRBJ1-5; TRBD1 aligns across 9 bases. The length of the CDR3 is 16 residues. Losses at the gene ends were 3 bases for V and 0 bases for J; bases not matched to a gene: 3.

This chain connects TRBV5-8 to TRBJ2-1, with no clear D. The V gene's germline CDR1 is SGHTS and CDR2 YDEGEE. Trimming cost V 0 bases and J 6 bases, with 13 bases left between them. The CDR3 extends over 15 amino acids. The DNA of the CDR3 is TGTGCCAGCAGCTTGGACACTCCAGGAAGCAATGAGCAGTTCTTC. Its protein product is CASSLDTPGSNEQFF. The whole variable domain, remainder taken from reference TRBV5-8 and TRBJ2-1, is EAGVTQSPTHLIKTRGQQATLRCSPISGHTSVYWYQQALGLGLQFLLWYDEGEERNRGNFPPRFSGRQFPNYSSELNVNALELEDSALYLCASSLDTPGSNEQFFGPGTRLTVL.

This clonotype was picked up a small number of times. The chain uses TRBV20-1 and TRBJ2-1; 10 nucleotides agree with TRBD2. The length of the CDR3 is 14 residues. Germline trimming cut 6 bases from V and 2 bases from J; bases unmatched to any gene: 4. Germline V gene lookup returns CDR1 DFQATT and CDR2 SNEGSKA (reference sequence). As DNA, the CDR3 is TGCAGTGCCACCCTAGCGGGAGCCTACAATGAGCAGTTCTTC. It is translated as CSATLAGAYNEQFF.

CDR3: CATSREASLNTEAFF. CDR3 nucleotides: TGTGCCACCAGCAGAGAAGCCAGTCTGAACACTGAAGCTTTCTTT. The genes are TRBV15 and TRBJ1-1; D not resolved. The CDR3 has 15 amino acids. Trimming removed 0 bases at V and 0 bases at J, with 8 bases between. Germline V CDR1 and CDR2: LNHNV, YYDKDF (reference sequence). The full variable domain, its missing parts supplied by reference TRBV15 and TRBJ1-1, is DAMVIQNPRYQVTQFGKPVTLSCSQTLNHNVMYWYQQKSSQAPKLLFHYYDKDFNNEADTPDNFQSRRPNTSFCFLDIRSPGLGDTAMYLCATSREASLNTEAFFGQGTRLTVV.

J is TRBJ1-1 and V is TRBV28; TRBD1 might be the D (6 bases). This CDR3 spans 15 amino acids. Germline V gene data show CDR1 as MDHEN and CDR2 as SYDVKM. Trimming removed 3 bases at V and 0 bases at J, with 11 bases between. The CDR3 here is CASSLPGDMNTEAFF. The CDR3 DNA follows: TGTGCCAGCAGTTTGCCCGGGGACATGAACACTGAAGCTTTCTTT.

CDR3 DNA sequence: TGCAGTGCGCAATCGGGTTCGAGGGAGACCCAGTACTTC. Translated, it gives CSAQSGSRETQYF. This rearrangement joins TRBV20-1 to TRBJ2-5; D is unclear. V lost 6 bases, J lost 5 bases, and 16 bases lay in between. Germline CDR1 and CDR2: DFQATT and SNEGSKA (reference sequence). The length of the CDR3 is 13 residues.

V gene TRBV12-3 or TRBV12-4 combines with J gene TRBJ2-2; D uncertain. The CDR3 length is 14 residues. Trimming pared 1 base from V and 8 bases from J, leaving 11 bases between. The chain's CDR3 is CASSLDQRRGELFF. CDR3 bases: TGTGCCAGCAGTTTAGATCAGCGTCGGGGGGAGCTGTTTTTT.

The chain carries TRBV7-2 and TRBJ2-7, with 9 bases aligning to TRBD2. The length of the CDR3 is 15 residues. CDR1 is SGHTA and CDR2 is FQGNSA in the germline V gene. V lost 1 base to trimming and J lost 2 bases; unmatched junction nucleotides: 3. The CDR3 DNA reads TGTGCCAGCAGCTTAGGAGGCGGGGGGGCCTACGAGCAGTACTTC. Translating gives CASSLGGGGAYEQYF.

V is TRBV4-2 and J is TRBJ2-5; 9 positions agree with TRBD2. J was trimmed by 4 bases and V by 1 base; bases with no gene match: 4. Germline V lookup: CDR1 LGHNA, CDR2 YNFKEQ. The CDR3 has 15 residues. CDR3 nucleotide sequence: TGTGCCAGCAGCCAAGGGGCGGGGGGGGGAGAGACCCAGTACTTC. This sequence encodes CASSQGAGGGETQYF.

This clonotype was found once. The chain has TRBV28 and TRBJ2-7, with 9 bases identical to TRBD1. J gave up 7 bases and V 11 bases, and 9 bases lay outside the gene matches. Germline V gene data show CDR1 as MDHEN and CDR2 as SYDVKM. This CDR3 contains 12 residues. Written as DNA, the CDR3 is TGTGCCTGCTGGGACAGGGCAAAAGAGCAGTACTTC. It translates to CACWDRAKEQYF. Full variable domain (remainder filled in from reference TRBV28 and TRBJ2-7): DVKVTQSSRYLVKRTGEKVFLECVQDMDHENMFWYRQDPGLGLRLIYFSYDVKMKEKGDIPEGYSVSREKKERFSLILESASTNQTSMYLCACWDRAKEQYFGPGTRLTVT.